Each of the 20 T cell receptor beta chains below was sequenced from the same sample in a study of human T cells and chemical hapten exposure. Regarding time point: healthy volunteer bleed at 2 weeks. Extraction yielded total RNA from whole blood (unfractionated). TCRdb recomputed calls from the RACE reads with MiXCR, one row per CDR3 protein. The sample has roughly 49,000 distinct CDR3 sequences; around 4.1% are singletons. What was sequenced was whole blood. The receptors derive from a female donor in good health. Some clones in this sample may be carry-over from other donors' samples.

This clonotype occurred many times. The chain joins TRBV28 to TRBJ2-3, with D perhaps matching TRBD1 or TRBD2 (6 bases each). Germline V lookup: CDR1 MDHEN, CDR2 SYDVKM. V lost 6 bases and J lost 8, with 18 bases in between. The CDR3 spans 14 residues. CDR3 residues: CASRQPGALGTQYF. The CDR3 nucleotides are TGTGCCAGCAGACAACCGGGGGCCCTTGGTACGCAGTATTTT.

This clonotype has a count of ten or more. This chain connects TRBV9 to TRBJ2-3; D remains unclear. This CDR3 spans 12 amino acids. V lost 4 bases and J lost 2, with 5 bases in between. In germline, CDR1 is SGDLS, CDR2 YYNGEE. The CDR3, as DNA: TGTGCCAGCAGCTTGAACACAGATACGCAGTATTTT. It specifies CASSLNTDTQYF.

This clonotype has at least ten counts. The chain has TRBV14 and TRBJ1-6, with D maybe TRBD1 (6 bases). This CDR3 has 15 residues. V was clipped by 5 bases and J by 4 bases, with 12 bases between them. Germline V gene sequence: CDR1 SGHDN, CDR2 FVKESK. CDR3 in DNA: TGTGCCAGCAGCTCTAGGACAGCTTATAATTCACCCCTCCACTTT. Amino acid sequence: CASSSRTAYNSPLHF.

This clonotype was picked up many times. V gene TRBV6-5 combines with J gene TRBJ2-3; TRBD1 aligns across 7 bases. CDR3 length: 16 residues. Losses at the gene ends were 5 bases for V and 4 bases for J; bases not matched to a gene: 12. CDR1 and CDR2 (germline): MNHEY, SVGAGI. The CDR3 DNA sequence: TGTGCCAGCAGTCTTATACAGGGGCGAGGGGCAGATACGCAGTATTTT. Its protein is CASSLIQGRGADTQYF.

At least ten counts were recorded for this clonotype. The CDR3 sequence: CASSYRGDPSGNTIYF. CDR3 in DNA: TGTGCCAGCAGTTACAGGGGGGACCCCTCTGGAAACACCATATATTTT. The rearrangement joins TRBV12-3 or TRBV12-4 to TRBJ1-3, with 8 bases identical to TRBD1. This CDR3 spans 16 amino acids. The V segment lost 4 bases and the J segment 0 bases; nucleotides outside the gene matches: 5.

There are many counts of this clonotype. The rearrangement uses TRBV3-1 and TRBJ2-5; D may be TRBD1 or TRBD2 (5 bases each). V was clipped by 0 bases and J by 5 bases, with 13 bases between them. From germline, CDR1 is LGHDT and CDR2 YNNKEL (reference sequence). The CDR3 has 15 residues. CDR3 region: CASSQDLHEGETQYF. CDR3 coding DNA: TGTGCCAGCAGCCAAGATCTCCATGAGGGGGAGACCCAGTACTTC.

This clonotype was recorded at least ten times. V gene TRBV12-5 combines with J gene TRBJ1-1; D gene unclear. Germline V CDR1 and CDR2: LGHNT, FRNRAP. Trimming cost V 7 bases and J 3 bases, with 12 bases left between them. The length of the CDR3 is 13 residues. Written as DNA, the CDR3 is TGTGCTAGTGCTAACAGAGGGTACACTGAAGCTTTCTTT. Translating it yields CASANRGYTEAFF.

This clonotype has just a few counts. The J gene is TRBJ2-7, the V gene TRBV6-5; tentatively, D is TRBD1 or TRBD2 (5 bases each). The CDR3 contains 14 residues. Germline V gene lookup returns CDR1 MNHEY and CDR2 SVGAGI. Trimming left V 2 bases short and J 7 bases short, with 15 bases between. CDR3 in amino acids: CASSYGQGAFEQYF. The CDR3 DNA is TGTGCCAGCAGTTACGGGCAGGGAGCGTTTGAGCAGTACTTC.

This clonotype occurred many times. This chain links TRBV4-2 with TRBJ2-3; 15 bases are shared with TRBD2. V lost 4 bases, J lost 5 bases, and 7 bases stayed unmatched. Looked up from germline, CDR1 is LGHNA and CDR2 is YNFKEQ. The CDR3 is made up of 17 amino acids. The CDR3 sequence is CASSLGTSGGPEDTQYF. The CDR3 bases are TGTGCCAGCAGCCTGGGGACTAGCGGGGGGCCGGAAGATACGCAGTATTTT.

This clonotype was counted ten times or more. V usage is TRBV4-2 and J usage is TRBJ2-3, with 10 bases matching TRBD2. Germline values: CDR1 LGHNA, CDR2 YNFKEQ. Trimming removed 5 bases from V and 4 bases from J; junction bases left unmatched: 6. This CDR3 region has 15 residues. CDR3 protein: CASSSAGGQADTQYF. CDR3 sequence (DNA): TGTGCCAGCAGCTCAGCGGGGGGGCAAGCAGATACGCAGTATTTT.

This clonotype was counted a few times. V is TRBV27 and J is TRBJ1-5; D ambiguous. There are 14 residues in the CDR3. Germline V gene sequence: CDR1 MNHEY, CDR2 SMNVEV (reference sequence). The V end was cut by 5 bases, the J end by 6 bases, with 14 bases between. The CDR3 region has the DNA TGTGCCAGCAGTCCCCAAAGAGGTAGTCAGCCCCAGCATTTT. As protein: CASSPQRGSQPQHF.

This clonotype was picked up many times. The chain employs TRBV4-3 and TRBJ1-1, with D unresolved. V was shortened by 5 bases and J by 2 bases, with 9 bases between the two germline ends. The germline CDR1 and CDR2 sequences are LGHNA and YSLEER. CDR3 length: 13 amino acids. For the CDR3, the DNA is TGCGCCAGCAGCTCGTTGTTAAACACTGAAGCTTTCTTT. This gives the protein CASSSLLNTEAFF.

This clonotype was recorded many times. The chain is built from TRBV20-1 and TRBJ1-1; unclear D gene. CDR3 length equals 11 residues. CDR1 is DFQATT, CDR2 SNEGSKA, per germline (reference sequence). With 5 bases removed from V and 1 base from J, the gap between germline ends came to 5 bases. Here the CDR3 DNA reads TGCAGTGCTGACCCGAACACTGAAGCTTTCTTT. The encoded protein is CSADPNTEAFF.

At least ten counts were recorded for this clonotype. CDR3 sequence reads: CASSLGQGWGSTEAFF. The CDR3 nucleotides are TGTGCCAGCAGCCTGGGACAGGGATGGGGGAGCACTGAAGCTTTCTTT. J is TRBJ1-1 and V is TRBV12-3 or TRBV12-4; 9 bases line up with TRBD1. V gave up 6 bases and J gave up 4 bases; unmatched junction bases: 12. This CDR3 is built from 16 residues.

In its sample, this clonotype was seen a few times. The chain carries TRBV7-2 and TRBJ2-3, with unresolved D. The CDR3 has 13 amino acids. Trimming shortened V by 1 base and J by 6 bases, and 8 bases separated the two germline ends. Germline assignment: CDR1 SGHTA and CDR2 FQGNSA. The CDR3 reads CASSLERADTQYF. CDR3 bases: TGTGCCAGCAGCTTAGAACGAGCGGATACGCAGTATTTT.

This clonotype was seen repeatedly, ten times or more. The chain uses TRBV12-3 or TRBV12-4 and TRBJ1-1; D is undetermined. The CDR3 length is 17 residues. V was cut by 4 bases and J by 0 bases, with 18 bases left in between. The CDR3 here is CASSSPVGSLLNTEAFF. CDR3 DNA: TGTGCCAGCAGTTCCCCTGTAGGTTCTCTCTTGAACACTGAAGCTTTCTTT.

This clonotype is labeled medium-sized. This sequence joins TRBV12-3 or TRBV12-4 and TRBJ2-7, with D tentatively TRBD2 (5 bases). The CDR3 is 17 amino acids. V gave up 0 bases and J gave up 4 bases, with 19 bases separating them. CDR3 nucleotides: TGTGCCAGCAGTTTAGCAGGACGCGAAGGGAGCTTGTACGAGCAGTACTTC. Its translation is CASSLAGREGSLYEQYF.

The chain employs TRBV4-3 and TRBJ2-1; TRBD2 agrees at 9 bases. With V trimmed by 0 bases and J by 13 bases, 10 bases remained unmatched. This CDR3 is 15 amino acids long. Germline assignment: CDR1 LGHNA and CDR2 YSLEER. The DNA for the CDR3 is TGCGCCAGCAGCCAAGATGCGCGCGGGGGGGCCCCTCAGTTCTTC. Protein: CASSQDARGGAPQFF.

As regards this clonotype: This may come from a read error, since a much larger clone is one base off. The chain employs TRBV4-2 and TRBJ2-5; 8 nucleotides line up with TRBD1. This CDR3 spans 16 amino acids. Germline assignment: CDR1 LGHNA and CDR2 YNFKEQ. The CDR3 DNA sequence: TGTGCCAACAGCCAAGAGCCCACAGGGGGCCAAGAGACCCAGTACTTC. Translating gives CANSQEPTGGQETQYF.

This clonotype appeared many times. The J gene is TRBJ1-2, the V gene TRBV6-5; 9 nucleotides line up with TRBD1. Germline assignment: CDR1 MNHEY and CDR2 SVGAGI. CDR3 length: 14 amino acids. Trimming removed 6 bases from V and 7 bases from J; junction bases left unmatched: 9. This CDR3 reads CASSPDRGIGGYTF. Here the CDR3 DNA reads TGTGCCAGCAGCCCGGACAGGGGCATTGGTGGCTACACCTTC.